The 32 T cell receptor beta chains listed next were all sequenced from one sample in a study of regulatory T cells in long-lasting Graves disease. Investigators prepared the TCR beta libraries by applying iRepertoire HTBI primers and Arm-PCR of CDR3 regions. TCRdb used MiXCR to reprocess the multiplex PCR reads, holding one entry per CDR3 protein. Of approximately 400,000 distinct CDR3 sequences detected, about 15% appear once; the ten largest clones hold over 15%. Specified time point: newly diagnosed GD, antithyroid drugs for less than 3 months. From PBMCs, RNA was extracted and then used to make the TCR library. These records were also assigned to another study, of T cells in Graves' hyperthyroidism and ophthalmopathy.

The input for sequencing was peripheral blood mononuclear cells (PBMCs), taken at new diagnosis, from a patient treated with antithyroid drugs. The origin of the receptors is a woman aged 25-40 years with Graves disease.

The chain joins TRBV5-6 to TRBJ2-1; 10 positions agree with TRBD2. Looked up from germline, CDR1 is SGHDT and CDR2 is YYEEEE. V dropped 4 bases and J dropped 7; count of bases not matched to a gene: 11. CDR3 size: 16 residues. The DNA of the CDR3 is TGTGCCAGCAGCCAAGGACTAGCGGAATTCGGGAATGAGCAGTTCTTC. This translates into CASSQGLAEFGNEQFF.

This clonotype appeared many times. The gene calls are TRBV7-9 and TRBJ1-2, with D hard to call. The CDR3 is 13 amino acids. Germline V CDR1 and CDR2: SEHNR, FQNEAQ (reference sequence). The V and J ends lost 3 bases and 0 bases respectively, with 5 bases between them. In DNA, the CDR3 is TGTGCCAGCAGCTTTCCCGCTAACTATGGCTACACCTTC. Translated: CASSFPANYGYTF.

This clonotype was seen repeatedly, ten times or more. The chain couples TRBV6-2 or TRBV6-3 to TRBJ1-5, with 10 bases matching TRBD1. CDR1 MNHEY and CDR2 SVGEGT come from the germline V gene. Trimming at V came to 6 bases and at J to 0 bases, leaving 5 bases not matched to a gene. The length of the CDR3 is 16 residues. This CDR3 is CASSTTGGYSNQPQHF. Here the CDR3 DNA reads TGTGCCAGCAGCACGACAGGGGGCTATAGCAATCAGCCCCAGCATTTT.

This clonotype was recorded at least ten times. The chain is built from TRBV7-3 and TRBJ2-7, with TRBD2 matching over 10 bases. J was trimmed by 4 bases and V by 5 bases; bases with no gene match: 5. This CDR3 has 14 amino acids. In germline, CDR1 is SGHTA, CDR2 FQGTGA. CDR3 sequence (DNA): TGTGCCAGCAGCCCTTCTAGCGGGAGTTACGAGCAGTACTTC. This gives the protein CASSPSSGSYEQYF.

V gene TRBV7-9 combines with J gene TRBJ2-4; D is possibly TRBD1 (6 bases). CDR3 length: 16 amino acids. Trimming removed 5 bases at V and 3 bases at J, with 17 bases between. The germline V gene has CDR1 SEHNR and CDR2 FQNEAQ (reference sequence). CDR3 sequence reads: CASSPGGGKGKNIQYF. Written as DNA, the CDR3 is TGTGCCAGCAGCCCTGGGGGCGGAAAGGGCAAAAACATTCAGTACTTC.

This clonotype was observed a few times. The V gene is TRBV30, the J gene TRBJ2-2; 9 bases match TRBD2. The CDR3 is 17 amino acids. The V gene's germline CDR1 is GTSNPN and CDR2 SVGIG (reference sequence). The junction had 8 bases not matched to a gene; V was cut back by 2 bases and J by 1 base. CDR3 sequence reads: CAWSYAGGPLNTGELFF. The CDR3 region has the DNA TGTGCCTGGAGTTATGCGGGAGGGCCGCTGAACACCGGGGAGCTGTTTTTT. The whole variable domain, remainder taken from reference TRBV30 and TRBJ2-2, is SQTIHQWPATLVQPVGSPLSLECTVEGTSNPNLYWYRQAAGRGLQLLFYSVGIGQISSEVPQNLSASRPQDRQFILSSKKLLLSDSGFYLCAWSYAGGPLNTGELFFGEGSRLTVL.

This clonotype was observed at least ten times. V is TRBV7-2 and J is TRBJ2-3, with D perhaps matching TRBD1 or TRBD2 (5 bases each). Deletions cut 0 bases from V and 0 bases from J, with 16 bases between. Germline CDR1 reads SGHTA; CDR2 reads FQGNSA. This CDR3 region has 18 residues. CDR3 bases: TGTGCCAGCAGCTTAGCGCGAGGGGCGGGCCTTAGCACAGATACGCAGTATTTT. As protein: CASSLARGAGLSTDTQYF.

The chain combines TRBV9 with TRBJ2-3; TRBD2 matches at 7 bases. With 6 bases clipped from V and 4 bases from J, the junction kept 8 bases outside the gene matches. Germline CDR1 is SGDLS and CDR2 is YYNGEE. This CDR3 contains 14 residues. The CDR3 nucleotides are TGTGCCAGCACTTTTGGGGAGGGCGCAGATACGCAGTATTTT. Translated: CASTFGEGADTQYF.

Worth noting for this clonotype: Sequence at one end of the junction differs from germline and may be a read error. The CDR3 reads CASSYSLAGTGTQYF. CDR3 DNA sequence: TGTGCCAGCAGTTACTCCCTAGCGGGCACAGGTACGCAGTATTTT. The chain recombines TRBV10-3 with TRBJ2-3; 8 nucleotides agree with TRBD2. The CDR3 is made up of 15 amino acids. Germline V gene data show CDR1 as ENHRY and CDR2 as SYGVKD.

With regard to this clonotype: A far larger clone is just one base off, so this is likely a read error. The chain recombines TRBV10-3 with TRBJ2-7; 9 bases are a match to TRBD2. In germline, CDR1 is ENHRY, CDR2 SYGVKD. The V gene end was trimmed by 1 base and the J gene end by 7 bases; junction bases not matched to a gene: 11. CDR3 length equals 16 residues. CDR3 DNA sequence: TGTGCCATCAGTGAGTTAGCGGGAGTATCCTACAATGAGCAGTACTTC. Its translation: CAISELAGVSYNEQYF.

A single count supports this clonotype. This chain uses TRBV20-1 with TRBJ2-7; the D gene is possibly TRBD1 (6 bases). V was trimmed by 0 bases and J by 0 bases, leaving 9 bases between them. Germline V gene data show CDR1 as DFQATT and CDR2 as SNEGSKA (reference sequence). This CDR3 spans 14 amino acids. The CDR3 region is CSAREAGDSYEQYF. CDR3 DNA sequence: TGCAGTGCTAGAGAGGCAGGGGACTCCTACGAGCAGTACTTC.

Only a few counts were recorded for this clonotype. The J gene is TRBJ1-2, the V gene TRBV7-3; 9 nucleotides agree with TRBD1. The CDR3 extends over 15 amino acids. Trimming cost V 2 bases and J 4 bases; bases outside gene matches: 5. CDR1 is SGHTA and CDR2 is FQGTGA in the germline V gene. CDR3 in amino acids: CASSLDGTGIYGYTF. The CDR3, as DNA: TGTGCCAGCAGCTTAGATGGGACAGGGATCTATGGCTACACCTTC.

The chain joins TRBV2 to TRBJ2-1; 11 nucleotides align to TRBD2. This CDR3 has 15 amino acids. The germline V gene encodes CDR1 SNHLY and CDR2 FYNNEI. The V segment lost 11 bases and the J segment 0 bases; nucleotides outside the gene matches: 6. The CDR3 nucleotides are TGTGCCGGCAACCTAGCGGGGGGCTCCTACAATGAGCAGTTCTTC. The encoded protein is CAGNLAGGSYNEQFF.

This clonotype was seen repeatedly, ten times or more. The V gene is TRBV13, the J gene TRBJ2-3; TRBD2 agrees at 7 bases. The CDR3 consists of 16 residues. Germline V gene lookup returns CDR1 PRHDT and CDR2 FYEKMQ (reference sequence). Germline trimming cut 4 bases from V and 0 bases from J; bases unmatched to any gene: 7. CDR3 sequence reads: CASSSRDYSSTDTQYF. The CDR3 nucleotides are TGTGCCAGCAGCTCCCGGGACTACTCTAGCACAGATACGCAGTATTTT.

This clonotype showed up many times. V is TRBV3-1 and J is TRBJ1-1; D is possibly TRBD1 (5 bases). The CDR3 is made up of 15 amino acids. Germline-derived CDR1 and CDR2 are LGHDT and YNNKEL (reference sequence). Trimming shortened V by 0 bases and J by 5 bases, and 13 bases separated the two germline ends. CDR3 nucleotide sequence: TGTGCCAGCAGCCAAGATGGAGGGGCTCGAACTGAAGCTTTCTTT. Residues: CASSQDGGARTEAFF.

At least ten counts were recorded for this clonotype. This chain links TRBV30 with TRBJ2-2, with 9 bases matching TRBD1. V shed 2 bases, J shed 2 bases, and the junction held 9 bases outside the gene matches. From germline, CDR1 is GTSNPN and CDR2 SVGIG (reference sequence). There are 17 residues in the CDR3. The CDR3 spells CAWSTGGRPINTGELFF. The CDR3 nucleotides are TGTGCCTGGAGTACAGGGGGCCGACCAATAAACACCGGGGAGCTGTTTTTT.

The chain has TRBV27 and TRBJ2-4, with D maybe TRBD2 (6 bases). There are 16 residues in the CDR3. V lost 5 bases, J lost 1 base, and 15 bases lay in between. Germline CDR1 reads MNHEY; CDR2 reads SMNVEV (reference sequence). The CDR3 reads CASSTNGGVAKNIQYF. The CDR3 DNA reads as TGTGCCAGCAGTACCAATGGAGGGGTGGCCAAAAACATTCAGTACTTC.

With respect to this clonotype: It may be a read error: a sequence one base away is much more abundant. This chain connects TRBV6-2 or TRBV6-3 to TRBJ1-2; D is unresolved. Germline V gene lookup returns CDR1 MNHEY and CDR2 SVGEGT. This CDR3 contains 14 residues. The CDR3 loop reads CASSYLRSSYGHTF. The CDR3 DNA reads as TGTGCCAGCAGTTACCTCCGTTCCTCCTATGGCCACACCTTC.

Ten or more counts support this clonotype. As DNA, the CDR3 is TGTGCCAGCAGTCGGACAGGGGGCATTTTGGGTGATACGCAGTATTTT. It specifies CASSRTGGILGDTQYF. The chain carries TRBV6-1 and TRBJ2-3, with TRBD1 identical over 11 bases. This CDR3 is built from 16 residues. V was pared by 5 bases and J by 6 bases, with 10 bases of the junction left unmatched. Germline V lookup: CDR1 MNHNS, CDR2 SASEGT.

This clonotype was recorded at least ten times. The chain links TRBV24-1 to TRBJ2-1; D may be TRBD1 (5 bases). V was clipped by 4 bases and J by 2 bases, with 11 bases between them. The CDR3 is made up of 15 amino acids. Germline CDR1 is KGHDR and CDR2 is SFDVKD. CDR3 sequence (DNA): TGTGCCACCAGTGACTGGGGCATCGCCTACAATGAGCAGTTCTTC. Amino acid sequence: CATSDWGIAYNEQFF.

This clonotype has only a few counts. The CDR3 DNA reads as TGTGCCACCAGCACCGGGACAGTTAATTCACCCCTCCACTTT. Its translation is CATSTGTVNSPLHF. The chain links TRBV15 to TRBJ1-6; TRBD1 matches at 7 bases. V shed 4 bases, J shed 6 bases, and the junction held 3 bases outside the gene matches. This CDR3 is built from 14 residues. CDR1 is LNHNV and CDR2 is YYDKDF in the germline V gene (reference sequence). The whole variable domain, filled in from reference TRBV15 and TRBJ1-6, reads DAMVIQNPRYQVTQFGKPVTLSCSQTLNHNVMYWYQQKSSQAPKLLFHYYDKDFNNEADTPDNFQSRRPNTSFCFLDIRSPGLGDTAMYLCATSTGTVNSPLHFGNGTRLTVT.

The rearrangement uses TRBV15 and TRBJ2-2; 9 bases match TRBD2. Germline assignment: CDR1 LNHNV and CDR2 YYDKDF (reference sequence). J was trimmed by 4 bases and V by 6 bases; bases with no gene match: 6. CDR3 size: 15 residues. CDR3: CATSQREVITGELFF. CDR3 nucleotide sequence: TGTGCCACCAGTCAGCGGGAGGTGATCACCGGGGAGCTGTTTTTT.

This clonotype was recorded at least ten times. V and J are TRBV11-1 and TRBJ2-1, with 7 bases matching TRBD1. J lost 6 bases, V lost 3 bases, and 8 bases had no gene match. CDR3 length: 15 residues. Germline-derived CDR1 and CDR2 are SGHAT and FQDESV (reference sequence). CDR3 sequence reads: CASSLTGTIVNEQFF. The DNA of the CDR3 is TGTGCCAGCAGCTTGACAGGGACCATTGTCAATGAGCAGTTCTTC.

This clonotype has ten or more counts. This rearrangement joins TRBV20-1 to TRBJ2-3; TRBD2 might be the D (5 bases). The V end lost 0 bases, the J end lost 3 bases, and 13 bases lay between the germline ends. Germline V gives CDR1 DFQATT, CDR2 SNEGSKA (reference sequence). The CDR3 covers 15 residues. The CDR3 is CSAREGAALTDTQYF. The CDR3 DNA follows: TGCAGTGCTAGAGAAGGAGCGGCTTTGACAGATACGCAGTATTTT.

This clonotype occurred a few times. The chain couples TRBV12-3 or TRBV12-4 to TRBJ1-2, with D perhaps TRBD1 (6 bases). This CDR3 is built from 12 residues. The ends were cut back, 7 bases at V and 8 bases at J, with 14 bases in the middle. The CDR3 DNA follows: TGTGCCAGCACCAACAAGAGGGGGGGCTACACCTTC. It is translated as CASTNKRGGYTF.

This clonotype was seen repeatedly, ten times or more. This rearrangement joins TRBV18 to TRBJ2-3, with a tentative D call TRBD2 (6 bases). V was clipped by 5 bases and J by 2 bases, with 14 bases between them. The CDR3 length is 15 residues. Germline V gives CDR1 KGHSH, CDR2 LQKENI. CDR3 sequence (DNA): TGTGCCAGCTCAGAGTGGCGGGAAACCACAGATACGCAGTATTTT. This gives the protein CASSEWRETTDTQYF.

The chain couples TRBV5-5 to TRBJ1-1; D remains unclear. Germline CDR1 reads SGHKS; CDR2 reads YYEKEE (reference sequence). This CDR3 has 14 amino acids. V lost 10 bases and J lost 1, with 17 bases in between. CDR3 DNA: TGTGCCTTTGCGAAAGGCCCCTCGAACACTGAAGCTTTCTTT. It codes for CAFAKGPSNTEAFF. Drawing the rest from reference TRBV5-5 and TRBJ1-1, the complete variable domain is DAGVTQSPTHLIKTRGQQVTLRCSPISGHKSVSWYQQVLGQGPQFIFQYYEKEERGRGNFPDRFSARQFPNYSSELNVNALLLGDSALYLCAFAKGPSNTEAFFGQGTRLTVV.

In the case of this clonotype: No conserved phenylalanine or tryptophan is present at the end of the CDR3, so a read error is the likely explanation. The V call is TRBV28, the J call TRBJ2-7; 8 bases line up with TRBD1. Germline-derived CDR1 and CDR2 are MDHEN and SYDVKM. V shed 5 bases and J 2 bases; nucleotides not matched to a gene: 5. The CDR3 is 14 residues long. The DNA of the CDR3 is TGTGCCAGCAGTCCCGGGACAGGCGCCTACGAGCAGTACTCC. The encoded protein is CASSPGTGAYEQYS.

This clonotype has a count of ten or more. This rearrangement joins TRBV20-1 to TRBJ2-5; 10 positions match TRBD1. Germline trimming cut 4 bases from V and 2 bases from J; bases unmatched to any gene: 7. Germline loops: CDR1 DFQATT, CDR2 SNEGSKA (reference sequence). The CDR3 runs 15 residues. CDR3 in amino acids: CSATITDRGQETQYF. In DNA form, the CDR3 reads TGCAGTGCTACCATTACGGACAGGGGGCAAGAGACCCAGTACTTC.

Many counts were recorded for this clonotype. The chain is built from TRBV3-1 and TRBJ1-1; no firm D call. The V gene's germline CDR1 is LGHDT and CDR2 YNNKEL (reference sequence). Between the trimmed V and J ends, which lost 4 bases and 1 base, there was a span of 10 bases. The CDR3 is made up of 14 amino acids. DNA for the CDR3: TGTGCCAGCAGCCTCAGGAACAGGAACACTGAAGCTTTCTTT. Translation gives CASSLRNRNTEAFF.

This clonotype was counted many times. In DNA form, the CDR3 reads TGTGCCAGCAGCCGCGACGGACTAGCAGGGGCTGAGCAGTTCTTC. This gives the protein CASSRDGLAGAEQFF. This chain uses TRBV12-3 or TRBV12-4 with TRBJ2-1, with TRBD2 identical over 8 bases. Trimming at V came to 6 bases and at J to 9 bases, leaving 13 bases not matched to a gene. This CDR3 has 15 amino acids.

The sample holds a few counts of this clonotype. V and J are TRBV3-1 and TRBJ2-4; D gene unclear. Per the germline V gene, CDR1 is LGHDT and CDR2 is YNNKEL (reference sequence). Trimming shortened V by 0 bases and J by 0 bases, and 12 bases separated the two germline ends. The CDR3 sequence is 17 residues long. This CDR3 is CASSQDRFTEAKNIQYF. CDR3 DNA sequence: TGTGCCAGCAGCCAAGATCGGTTTACAGAAGCCAAAAACATTCAGTACTTC.